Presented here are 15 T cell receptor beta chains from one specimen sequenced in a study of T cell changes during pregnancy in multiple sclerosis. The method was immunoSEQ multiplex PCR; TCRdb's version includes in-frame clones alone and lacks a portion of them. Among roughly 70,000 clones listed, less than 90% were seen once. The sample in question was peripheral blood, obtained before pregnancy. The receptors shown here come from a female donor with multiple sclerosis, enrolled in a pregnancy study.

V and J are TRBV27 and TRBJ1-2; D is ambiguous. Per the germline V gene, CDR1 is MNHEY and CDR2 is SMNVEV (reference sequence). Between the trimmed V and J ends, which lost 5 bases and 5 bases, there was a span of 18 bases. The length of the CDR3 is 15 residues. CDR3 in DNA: TGTGCCAGCAGTCCGAGGAGGACCACGCTTTATGGCTACACCTTC. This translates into CASSPRRTTLYGYTF.

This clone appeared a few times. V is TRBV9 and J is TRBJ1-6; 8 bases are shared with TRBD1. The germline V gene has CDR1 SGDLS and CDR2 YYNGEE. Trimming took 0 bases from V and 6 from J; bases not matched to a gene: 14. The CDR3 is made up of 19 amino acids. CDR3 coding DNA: TGTGCCAGCAGCGTAGACCCCCTCAGGGGACAGGAGACTAATTCACCCCTCCACTTT. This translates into CASSVDPLRGQETNSPLHF.

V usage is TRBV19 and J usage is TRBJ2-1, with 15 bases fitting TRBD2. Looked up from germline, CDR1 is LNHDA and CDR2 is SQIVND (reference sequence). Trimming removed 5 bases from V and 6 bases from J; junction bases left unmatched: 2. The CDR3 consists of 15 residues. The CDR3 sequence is CASSGTSGGLNEQFF. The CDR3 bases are TGTGCCAGTAGTGGGACTAGCGGGGGGCTCAATGAGCAGTTCTTC.

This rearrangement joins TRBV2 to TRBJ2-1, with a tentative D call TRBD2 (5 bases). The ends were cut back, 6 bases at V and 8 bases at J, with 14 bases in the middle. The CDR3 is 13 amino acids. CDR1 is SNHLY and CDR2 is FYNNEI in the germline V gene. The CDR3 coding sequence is TGTGCCAGCAGCTTGAGCGGTCGCGATGAGCAGTTCTTC. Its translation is CASSLSGRDEQFF.

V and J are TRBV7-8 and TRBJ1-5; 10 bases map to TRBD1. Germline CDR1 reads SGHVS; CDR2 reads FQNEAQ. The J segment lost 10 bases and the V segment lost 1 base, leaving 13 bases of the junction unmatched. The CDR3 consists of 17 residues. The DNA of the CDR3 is TGTGCCAGCAGCTTAGGAAATCCGGACAGGGGGTTTTACCCCCAGCATTTT. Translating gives CASSLGNPDRGFYPQHF.

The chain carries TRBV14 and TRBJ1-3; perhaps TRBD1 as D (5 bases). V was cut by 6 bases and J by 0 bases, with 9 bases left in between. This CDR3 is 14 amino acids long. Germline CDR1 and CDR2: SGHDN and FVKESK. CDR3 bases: TGTGCCAGCAGAAGACAGAGCTCTGGAAACACCATATATTTT. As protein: CASRRQSSGNTIYF.

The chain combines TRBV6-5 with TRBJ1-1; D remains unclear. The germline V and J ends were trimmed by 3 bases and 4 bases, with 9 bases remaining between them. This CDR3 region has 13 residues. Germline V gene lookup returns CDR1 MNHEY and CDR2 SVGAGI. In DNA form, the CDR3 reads TGTGCCAGCAGTTATCGTCCAGGCACTGAAGCTTTCTTT. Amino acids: CASSYRPGTEAFF.

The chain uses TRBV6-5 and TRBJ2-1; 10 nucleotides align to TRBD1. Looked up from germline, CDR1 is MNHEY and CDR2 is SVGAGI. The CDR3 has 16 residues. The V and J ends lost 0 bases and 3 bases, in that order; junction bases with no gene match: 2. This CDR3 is CASSYSRDRGYNEQFF. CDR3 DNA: TGTGCCAGCAGTTACTCGAGGGACAGGGGCTACAATGAGCAGTTCTTC.

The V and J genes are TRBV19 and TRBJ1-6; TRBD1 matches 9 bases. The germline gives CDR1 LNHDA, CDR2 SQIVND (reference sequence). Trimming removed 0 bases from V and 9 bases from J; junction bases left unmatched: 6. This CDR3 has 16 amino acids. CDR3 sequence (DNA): TGTGCCAGTAGTATAGATTGGGACAGGGATCGTTCACCCCTCCACTTT. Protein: CASSIDWDRDRSPLHF.

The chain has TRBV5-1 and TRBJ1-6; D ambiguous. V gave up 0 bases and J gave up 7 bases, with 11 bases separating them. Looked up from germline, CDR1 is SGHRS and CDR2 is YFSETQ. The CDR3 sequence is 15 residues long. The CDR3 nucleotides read TGCGCCAGCAGCTTGGGGGCAGTTGGAAATTCACCCCTCCACTTT. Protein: CASSLGAVGNSPLHF.

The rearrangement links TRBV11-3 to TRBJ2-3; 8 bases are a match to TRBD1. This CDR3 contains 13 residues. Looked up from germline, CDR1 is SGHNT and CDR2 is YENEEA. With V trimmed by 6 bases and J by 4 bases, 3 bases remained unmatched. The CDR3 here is CASSSTGADTQYF. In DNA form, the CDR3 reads TGTGCCAGCAGTTCGACAGGGGCAGATACGCAGTATTTT.

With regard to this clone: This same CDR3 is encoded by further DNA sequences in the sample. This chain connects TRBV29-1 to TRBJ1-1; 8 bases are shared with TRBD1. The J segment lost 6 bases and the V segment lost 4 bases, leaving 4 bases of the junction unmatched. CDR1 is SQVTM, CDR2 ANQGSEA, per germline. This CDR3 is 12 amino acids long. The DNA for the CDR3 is TGCAGCGTTGCCCAGGGGGCAGCTGAAGCTTTCTTT. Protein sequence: CSVAQGAAEAFF.

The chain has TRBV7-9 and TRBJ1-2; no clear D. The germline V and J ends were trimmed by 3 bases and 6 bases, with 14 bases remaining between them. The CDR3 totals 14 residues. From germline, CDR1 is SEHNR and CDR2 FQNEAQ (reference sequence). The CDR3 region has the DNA TGTGCCAGCAGCTTCCCCCGGGAGGTAAATGGCTACACCTTC. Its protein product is CASSFPREVNGYTF.

CDR3 amino acids: CASSFPLDIGYTEAFF. CDR3 sequence (DNA): TGTGCCAGCAGTTTCCCCCTGGACATCGGCTACACTGAAGCTTTCTTT. The chain joins TRBV2 to TRBJ1-1; the D gene is possibly TRBD1 (5 bases). Germline V CDR1 and CDR2: SNHLY, FYNNEI. The CDR3 is 16 amino acids. Deletions cut 5 bases from V and 3 bases from J, with 19 bases between. Drawing the rest from reference TRBV2 and TRBJ1-1, the complete variable domain is EPEVTQTPSHQVTQMGQEVILRCVPISNHLYFYWYRQILGQKVEFLVSFYNNEISEKSEIFDDQFSVERPDGSNFTLKIRSTKLEDSAMYFCASSFPLDIGYTEAFFGQGTRLTVV.

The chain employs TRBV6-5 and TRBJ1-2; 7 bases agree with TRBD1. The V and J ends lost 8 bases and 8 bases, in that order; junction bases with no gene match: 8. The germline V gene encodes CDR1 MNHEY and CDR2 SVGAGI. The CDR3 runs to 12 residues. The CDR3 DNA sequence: TGTGCCAGCTCACACAGGGGCGGCGGCTACACCTTC. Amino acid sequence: CASSHRGGGYTF.